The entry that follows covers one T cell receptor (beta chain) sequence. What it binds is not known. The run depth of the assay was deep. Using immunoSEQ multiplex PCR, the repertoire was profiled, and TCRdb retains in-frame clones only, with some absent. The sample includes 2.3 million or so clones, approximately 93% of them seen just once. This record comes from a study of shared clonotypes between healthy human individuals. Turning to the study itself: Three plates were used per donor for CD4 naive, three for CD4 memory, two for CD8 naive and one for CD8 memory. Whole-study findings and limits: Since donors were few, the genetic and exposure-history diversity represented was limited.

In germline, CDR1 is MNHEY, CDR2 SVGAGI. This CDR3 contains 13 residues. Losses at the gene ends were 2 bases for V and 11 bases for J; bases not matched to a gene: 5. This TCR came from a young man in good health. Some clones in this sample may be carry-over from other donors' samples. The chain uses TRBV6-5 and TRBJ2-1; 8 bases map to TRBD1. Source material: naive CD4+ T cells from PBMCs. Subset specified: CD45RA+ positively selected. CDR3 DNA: TGTGCCAGCAGTTACAGACAGGGGTATCAGCAGTTCTTC. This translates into CASSYRQGYQQFF.